This TCR beta chain emerged from a study of T cells expressing NK-cell markers. In the study overall: The study sequenced eight donors, seven HCMV-seropositive and one seronegative.

With respect to this clonotype: The target antigen is unknown.

Whole-study findings and limits: The CD3+CD56-NKG2C+ fraction of a few donors was likewise dominated by these clonotypes.

TCRdb reprocessed the 5' RACE reads, with one entry per CDR3 protein and no DNA. The table gives about 460,000 distinct CDR3 sequences; the top ten clones make up more than 1.4% of it. The TCR originated in a woman aged 45 to 65 in good health. Sequencing was carried out using blood T cells: a sorted CD56 or NKG2C T cell subset, CD4+ or CD8+ T cells, or bulk PBMC T cells (not recorded which).

The CDR3 is CASSLSGLREAFF. The chain joins TRBV27 to TRBJ1-1. Germline V CDR1 and CDR2: MNHEY, SMNVEV (reference sequence). CDR3 length: 13 residues.